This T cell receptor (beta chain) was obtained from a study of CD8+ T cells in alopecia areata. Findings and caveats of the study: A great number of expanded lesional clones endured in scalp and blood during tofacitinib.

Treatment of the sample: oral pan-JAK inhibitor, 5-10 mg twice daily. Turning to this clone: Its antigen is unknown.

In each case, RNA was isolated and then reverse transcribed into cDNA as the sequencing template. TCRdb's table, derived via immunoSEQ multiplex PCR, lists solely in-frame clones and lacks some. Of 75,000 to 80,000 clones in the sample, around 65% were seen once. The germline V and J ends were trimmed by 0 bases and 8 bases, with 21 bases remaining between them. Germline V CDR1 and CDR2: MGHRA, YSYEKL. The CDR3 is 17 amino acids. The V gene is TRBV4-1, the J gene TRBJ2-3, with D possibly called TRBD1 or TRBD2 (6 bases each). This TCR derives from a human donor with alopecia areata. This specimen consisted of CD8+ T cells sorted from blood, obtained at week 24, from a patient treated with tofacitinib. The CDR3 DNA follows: TGCGCCAGCAGCCAAGATTGGGTCGGGGGCCATTCCGCTACGCAGTATTTT. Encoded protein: CASSQDWVGGHSATQYF.